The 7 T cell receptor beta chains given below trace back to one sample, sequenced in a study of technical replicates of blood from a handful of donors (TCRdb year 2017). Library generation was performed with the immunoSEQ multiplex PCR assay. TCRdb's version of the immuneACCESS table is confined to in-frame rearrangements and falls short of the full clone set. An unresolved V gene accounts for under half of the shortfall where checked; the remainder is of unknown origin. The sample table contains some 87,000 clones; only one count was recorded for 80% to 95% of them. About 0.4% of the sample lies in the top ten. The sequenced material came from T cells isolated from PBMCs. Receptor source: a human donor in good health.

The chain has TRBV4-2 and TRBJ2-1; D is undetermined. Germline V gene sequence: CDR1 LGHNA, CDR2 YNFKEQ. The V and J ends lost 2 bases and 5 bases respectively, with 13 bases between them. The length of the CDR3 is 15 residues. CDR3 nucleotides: TGTGCCAGCAGCCAATTATCCAGTATGGACAATGAGCAGTTCTTC. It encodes CASSQLSSMDNEQFF.

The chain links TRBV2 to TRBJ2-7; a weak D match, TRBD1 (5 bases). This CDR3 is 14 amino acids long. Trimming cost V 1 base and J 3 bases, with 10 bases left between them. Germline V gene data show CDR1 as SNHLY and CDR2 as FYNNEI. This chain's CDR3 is CASSEVQAHYEQYF. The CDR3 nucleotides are TGTGCCAGCAGTGAAGTACAGGCCCACTACGAGCAGTACTTC.

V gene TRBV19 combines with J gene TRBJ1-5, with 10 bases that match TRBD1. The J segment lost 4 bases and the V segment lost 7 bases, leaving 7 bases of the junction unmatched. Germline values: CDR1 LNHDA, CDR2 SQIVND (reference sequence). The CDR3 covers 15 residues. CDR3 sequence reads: CASTRTGGQNQPQHF. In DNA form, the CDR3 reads TGTGCCAGTACCAGGACAGGGGGACAAAATCAGCCCCAGCATTTT.

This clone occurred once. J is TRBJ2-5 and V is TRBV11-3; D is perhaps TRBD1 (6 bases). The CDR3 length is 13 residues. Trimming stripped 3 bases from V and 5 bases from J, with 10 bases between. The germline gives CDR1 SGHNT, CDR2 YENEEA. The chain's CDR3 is CASSFATGETQYF. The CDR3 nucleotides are TGTGCCAGCAGCTTCGCCACAGGGGAGACCCAGTACTTC.

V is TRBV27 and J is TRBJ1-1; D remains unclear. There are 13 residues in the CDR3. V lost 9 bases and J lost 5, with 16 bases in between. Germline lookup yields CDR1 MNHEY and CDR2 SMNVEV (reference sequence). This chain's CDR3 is CASQVGVKTEAFF. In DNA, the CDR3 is TGTGCCAGTCAGGTCGGGGTAAAAACTGAAGCTTTCTTT.

DNA of the CDR3: TGTGCCAGCAGCTTAGGCCAAAACATGAACACTGAAGCTTTCTTT. Amino acids: CASSLGQNMNTEAFF. This chain connects TRBV13 to TRBJ1-1, with no clear D. Germline V gives CDR1 PRHDT, CDR2 FYEKMQ (reference sequence). The CDR3 sequence is 15 residues long. V gave up 0 bases and J gave up 0 bases, with 8 bases separating them. Together with reference TRBV13 and TRBJ1-1, the CDR3 gives the full variable domain: AAGVIQSPRHLIKEKRETATLKCYPIPRHDTVYWYQQGPGQDPQFLISFYEKMQSDKGSIPDRFSAQQFSDYHSELNMSSLELGDSALYFCASSLGQNMNTEAFFGQGTRLTVV.

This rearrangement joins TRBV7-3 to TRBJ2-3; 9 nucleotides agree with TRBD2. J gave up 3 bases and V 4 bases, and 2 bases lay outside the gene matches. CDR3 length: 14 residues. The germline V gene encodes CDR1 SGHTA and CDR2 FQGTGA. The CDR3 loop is CASSSLAGTDTQYF. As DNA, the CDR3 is TGTGCCAGCAGCTCCCTAGCGGGAACAGATACGCAGTATTTT.